These 28 T cell receptor beta chains were sequenced from one sample in a study of CD8 T cells in Susac syndrome. The authors reverse transcribed 0.5 to 1 ug RNA with random hexamers. In TCRdb, the immunoSEQ multiplex PCR reads were re-called with MiXCR into one record per CDR3 protein. The repertoire holds approximately 220,000 distinct CDR3 sequences, with 85% to 95% as singletons. Sequences were obtained from CD4+ T cells from PBMCs. The receptors shown here come from a human donor with multiple sclerosis.

V and J are TRBV12-3 or TRBV12-4 and TRBJ1-2, with D unclear. This CDR3 comprises 13 residues. V was clipped by 3 bases and J by 7 bases, with 12 bases between them. The CDR3 region is CASSLVGYRGYTF. CDR3 in DNA: TGTGCCAGCAGTTTGGTGGGTTATCGTGGCTACACCTTC.

CDR3 coding DNA: TGCAGTGGCCATGGGGGAGCCAAAAACATTCAGTACTTC. It encodes CSGHGGAKNIQYF. The chain carries TRBV20-1 and TRBJ2-4; D is tentatively TRBD1 or TRBD2 (5 bases each). Trimming stripped 7 bases from V and 0 bases from J, with 10 bases between. The CDR3 runs to 13 residues. Germline lookup yields CDR1 DFQATT and CDR2 SNEGSKA (reference sequence).

This chain uses TRBV9 with TRBJ2-6; perhaps TRBD2 as D (6 bases). The germline V gene has CDR1 SGDLS and CDR2 YYNGEE. CDR3 size: 14 residues. Trimming pared 4 bases from V and 2 bases from J, leaving 7 bases between. The CDR3 loop reads CASSREAGANVLTF. The CDR3 nucleotides read TGTGCCAGCAGCAGGGAGGCTGGGGCCAACGTCCTGACTTTC.

The chain carries TRBV5-1 and TRBJ1-1; the D is unclear. The CDR3 contains 15 residues. Between the trimmed V and J ends, which lost 4 bases and 1 base, there was a span of 14 bases. Germline V CDR1 and CDR2: SGHRS, YFSETQ. The CDR3 here is CASSPAPAENTEAFF. The CDR3 DNA reads TGCGCCAGCAGCCCCGCCCCCGCAGAGAACACTGAAGCTTTCTTT.

The gene calls are TRBV10-2 and TRBJ2-1; the D is unclear. Germline CDR1 and CDR2: WSHSY and SAAADI. V gave up 0 bases and J gave up 8 bases, with 11 bases separating them. This CDR3 is built from 14 residues. This chain's CDR3 is CASSESAINHEQFF. CDR3 in DNA: TGCGCCAGCAGTGAGTCGGCTATCAACCATGAGCAGTTCTTC.

The chain combines TRBV5-1 with TRBJ2-5, with TRBD2 as a possible D gene (8 bases). V was cut by 4 bases and J by 5 bases, with 18 bases left in between. CDR3 length: 15 residues. The germline CDR1 and CDR2 sequences are SGHRS and YFSETQ. CDR3 bases: TGCGCCAGCAGCCCCCGGACAGGCGGGAGGGAGACCCAGTACTTC. This sequence encodes CASSPRTGGRETQYF.

CDR3 in amino acids: CASGFRIVPDQPQHF. The CDR3 DNA reads TGTGCTAGTGGTTTTCGCATTGTGCCAGATCAGCCCCAGCATTTT. The genes are TRBV12-5 and TRBJ1-5; D is unresolved. This CDR3 has 15 amino acids. CDR1 LGHNT and CDR2 FRNRAP come from the germline V gene. V gave up 3 bases and J gave up 5 bases, with 14 bases separating them.

This clonotype was seen once. The genes are TRBV15 and TRBJ2-7; D not certain. Germline CDR1 reads LNHNV; CDR2 reads YYDKDF (reference sequence). This CDR3 contains 13 residues. V gave up 6 bases and J gave up 2 bases, with 11 bases separating them. CDR3 residues: CATRGSGAYEQYV. The CDR3 DNA reads TGTGCCACCAGAGGTTCTGGGGCCTACGAGCAGTACGTC.

This chain links TRBV11-2 with TRBJ2-2; D not resolved. The V end was cut by 5 bases, the J end by 2 bases, with 9 bases between. CDR3 length: 14 amino acids. Germline loops: CDR1 SGHAT, CDR2 FQNNGV. In nucleotides, the CDR3 is TGTGCCAGCAGCCTAACTACCAACACCGGGGAGCTGTTTTTT. The encoded protein is CASSLTTNTGELFF.

The V gene is TRBV5-1, the J gene TRBJ1-2; a weak D match, TRBD1 (6 bases). Germline V gene data show CDR1 as SGHRS and CDR2 as YFSETQ. The CDR3 sequence is 14 residues long. Trimming left V 4 bases short and J 1 base short, with 11 bases between. In DNA form, the CDR3 reads TGCGCCAGCAGCGGGGACACGAATAACTATGGCTACACCTTC. Translating gives CASSGDTNNYGYTF.

The V call is TRBV3-1, the J call TRBJ1-3; D is ambiguous. The CDR3 covers 12 residues. Deletions cut 4 bases from V and 4 bases from J, with 5 bases between. The V gene's germline CDR1 is LGHDT and CDR2 YNNKEL (reference sequence). CDR3 sequence reads: CASSREGNTIYF. Here the CDR3 DNA reads TGTGCCAGCAGCCGCGAAGGAAACACCATATATTTT.

The chain recombines TRBV15 with TRBJ2-4, with D possibly TRBD2 on 6 matching bases. The germline CDR1 and CDR2 sequences are LNHNV and YYDKDF (reference sequence). The CDR3 totals 13 residues. Trimming pared 2 bases from V and 13 bases from J, leaving 15 bases between. The CDR3 DNA follows: TGTGCCACCAGCAGATGGGAGACGGGAGCCCAGTACTTC. This encodes CATSRWETGAQYF.

Regarding this clonotype: With a much larger clone just one base away, this may be a read error. CDR3 sequence (DNA): TGTGCCAGCAGTATCTCTGGGGCCAACGTCCTGACTTTC. Translating it yields CASSISGANVLTF. The genes are TRBV12-3 or TRBV12-4 and TRBJ2-6, with D hard to call. The CDR3 extends over 13 amino acids. The germline V and J ends were trimmed by 5 bases and 0 bases, with 2 bases remaining between them.

This chain joins TRBV29-1 and TRBJ2-7; 8 positions match TRBD1. This CDR3 has 14 amino acids. CDR1 and CDR2 from the germline V gene are SQVTM and ANQGSEA. V shed 3 bases and J 8 bases; nucleotides not matched to a gene: 12. The CDR3 nucleotides read TGCAGCGTTGATACACAGGGGGGATCCGGCAAGCAGTACTTC. It is translated as CSVDTQGGSGKQYF.

This chain links TRBV19 with TRBJ2-7, with unresolved D. The CDR3 totals 9 residues. Trimming took 8 bases from V and 6 from J, leaving 5 bases between them. Germline values: CDR1 LNHDA, CDR2 SQIVND (reference sequence). This CDR3 is CASHSEQYV. CDR3 in DNA: TGTGCCAGTCACAGCGAGCAGTACGTC.

V gene TRBV3-1 combines with J gene TRBJ1-2; the D is unclear. The CDR3 contains 13 residues. The V end lost 1 base, the J end lost 0 bases, and 3 bases lay between the germline ends. Germline V gene lookup returns CDR1 LGHDT and CDR2 YNNKEL (reference sequence). The CDR3 sequence: CASSQATNYGYTF. As DNA, the CDR3 is TGTGCCAGCAGCCAAGCCACTAACTATGGCTACACCTTC. The complete variable domain, with remaining parts taken from reference TRBV3-1 and TRBJ1-2, reads DTAVSQTPKYLVTQMGNDKSIKCEQNLGHDTMYWYKQDSKKFLKIMFSYNNKELIINETVPNRFSPKSPDKAHLNLHINSLELGDSAVYFCASSQATNYGYTFGSGTRLTVV.

V gene TRBV29-1 combines with J gene TRBJ2-6; D is unresolved. Germline V CDR1 and CDR2: SQVTM, ANQGSEA. The CDR3 extends over 12 amino acids. Trimming stripped 5 bases from V and 2 bases from J, with 4 bases between. CDR3 protein: CSVRTGANVLTF. CDR3 DNA: TGCAGCGTTAGGACTGGGGCCAACGTCCTGACTTTC.

The chain employs TRBV7-8 and TRBJ2-3; no definite D call. In germline, CDR1 is SGHVS, CDR2 FQNEAQ. V was clipped by 5 bases and J by 5 bases, with 17 bases between them. CDR3 length: 15 amino acids. CDR3 nucleotides: TGTGCCAGCAGCCTCCAGTACGAAACAAGAGATACGCAGTATTTT. It yields the protein CASSLQYETRDTQYF.

This clonotype was picked up a small number of times. The rearrangement uses TRBV5-1 and TRBJ2-5; D is unclear. This CDR3 region has 15 residues. Deletions cut 4 bases from V and 4 bases from J, with 17 bases between. Germline V CDR1 and CDR2: SGHRS, YFSETQ. The CDR3 region has the DNA TGCGCCAGCAGCCTGGACGTTACGATCGGAGAGACCCAGTACTTC. Its protein product is CASSLDVTIGETQYF.

The chain is built from TRBV3-1 and TRBJ2-3, with D perhaps matching TRBD2 (6 bases). In germline, CDR1 is LGHDT, CDR2 YNNKEL (reference sequence). The CDR3 is 16 amino acids. V lost 4 bases to trimming and J lost 5 bases, with 19 bases between them. CDR3 sequence: CASSLWDSGVGDTQYF. The CDR3 coding sequence is TGTGCCAGCAGCCTTTGGGACTCCGGGGTAGGAGATACGCAGTATTTT.

This clonotype was seen only once. The genes are TRBV3-1 and TRBJ2-3; no clear D. The V end was cut by 2 bases, the J end by 6 bases, with 9 bases between. Germline assignment: CDR1 LGHDT and CDR2 YNNKEL (reference sequence). The CDR3 has 13 amino acids. The CDR3 bases are TGTGCCAGCAGCCAACTACTAATGGATACGCAGTATTTT. Translating gives CASSQLLMDTQYF.

The genes are TRBV23-1 and TRBJ1-2; the match to TRBD1 covers 7 bases. TRBV23-1 is an ORF; its function is uncertain. V was pared by 2 bases and J by 4 bases, with 10 bases of the junction left unmatched. The CDR3 contains 16 residues. CDR3 region: CASSQGGQEMIYGYTF. DNA of the CDR3: TGCGCCAGCAGTCAAGGCGGACAGGAAATGATCTATGGCTACACCTTC.

This clonotype was observed a handful of times. V and J are TRBV18 and TRBJ1-2; D gene uncertain. The CDR3 sequence is 11 residues long. Per germline, CDR1 KGHSH and CDR2 LQKENI. The ends were cut back, 1 base at V and 6 bases at J, with 3 bases in the middle. The CDR3 sequence is CASSPLDGYTF. Here the CDR3 DNA reads TGTGCCAGCTCACCACTAGATGGCTACACCTTC.

The V gene is TRBV5-5, the J gene TRBJ2-6; D call uncertain. Germline assignment: CDR1 SGHKS and CDR2 YYEKEE (reference sequence). Between the trimmed V and J ends, which lost 0 bases and 1 base, there was a span of 8 bases. This CDR3 is built from 16 residues. The CDR3, as DNA: TGTGCCAGCAGCTTGGATCCGCTGTCTGGGGCCAACGTCCTGACTTTC. This sequence encodes CASSLDPLSGANVLTF.

This clonotype was counted a few times. The rearrangement links TRBV20-1 to TRBJ1-1; D unclear. V was clipped by 2 bases and J by 1 base, with 5 bases between them. This CDR3 spans 12 amino acids. The V gene's germline CDR1 is DFQATT and CDR2 SNEGSKA (reference sequence). This chain's CDR3 is CSARPTNTEAFF. For the CDR3, the DNA is TGCAGTGCTAGACCGACGAACACTGAAGCTTTCTTT.

This sequence joins TRBV29-1 and TRBJ2-3, with 9 bases aligning to TRBD2. With V trimmed by 7 bases and J by 1 base, 3 bases remained unmatched. Looked up from germline, CDR1 is SQVTM and CDR2 is ANQGSEA. The CDR3 loop spans 13 amino acids. Written as DNA, the CDR3 is TGCAGCGCTAAGCGGGGGGGCACAGATACGCAGTATTTT. Its translation is CSAKRGGTDTQYF.

The chain joins TRBV29-1 to TRBJ2-7, with 8 bases that match TRBD1. The CDR3 has 13 amino acids. After removal of 6 bases from V and 5 bases from J, the junction contained 9 bases not matched to a gene. Germline V gene sequence: CDR1 SQVTM, CDR2 ANQGSEA. CDR3: CSVRRTGNDEQYF. The DNA for the CDR3 is TGCAGCGTAAGAAGGACAGGGAACGACGAGCAGTACTTC.

The CDR3 DNA sequence: TGTGCCAGCAGCTACACTAATTCACCCCTCCACTTT. It codes for CASSYTNSPLHF. The chain couples TRBV7-9 to TRBJ1-6; D ambiguous. Germline CDR1 reads SEHNR; CDR2 reads FQNEAQ (reference sequence). CDR3 size: 12 residues. Trimming left V 4 bases short and J 6 bases short, with 4 bases between.